This entry describes one TCR beta chain. Its specificity is unknown. The sample originates from a study of PD-L1 blockade in urothelial cancer. About the study: It was at 3 weeks (second dose) and 6 weeks after treatment start that blood was analyzed. Findings and caveats of the study: Patients with below-median pretreatment blood clonality survived longer.

Some clones are missing from TCRdb's copy, which holds only in-frame ones; the method was immunoSEQ multiplex PCR. The sample carries 37,000 or so clones, 82% recorded once. Sequences were derived from PBMCs, sampled around atezolizumab (anti-PD-L1) treatment. This TCR came from a man aged 55-75 years with urothelial cancer.

Written as DNA, the CDR3 is TGCGCCAGCAGTATCGGGAGGGGCCCACGGTCCGATAGCAATCAGCCCCAGCATTTT. Protein product: CASSIGRGPRSDSNQPQHF. This sequence joins TRBV10-1 and TRBJ1-5; D perhaps matches TRBD1 (5 bases). Trimming stripped 5 bases from V and 0 bases from J, with 23 bases between. There are 19 residues in the CDR3. Germline values: CDR1 WNHNN, CDR2 SYGVQD (reference sequence).